The 31 T cell receptor beta chains presented below share a single source sample, sequenced in a study of beta chain features in type 1 diabetes. Points from the study as a whole: Shorter TCRB CDR3s, moderately but significantly so, were found in Type 1 diabetes patients in all four CD4+ subsets.

Their specific antigens are unknown. Expressed TCRB transcripts got sequenced, as all isolated RNA was reverse transcribed. Method: immunoSEQ multiplex PCR; TCRdb's copy keeps in-frame clones and lacks some. The sample contains approximately 70,000 clones, roughly half of which appear only once. The specimen was central memory CD4+ T cells from blood. These TCRs come from a man under 40 with type 1 diabetes.

A single count supports this clone. This rearrangement joins TRBV7-2 to TRBJ2-5; 7 nucleotides agree with TRBD1. The CDR3 covers 15 residues. V gave up 2 bases and J gave up 5 bases; unmatched junction bases: 8. Germline CDR1 reads SGHTA; CDR2 reads FQGNSA. As DNA, the CDR3 is TGTGCCAGCAGCTTACCTCTAGGGGGCGCGGAGACCCAGTACTTC. Translated, it gives CASSLPLGGAETQYF. Full variable domain (rest looked up from reference TRBV7-2 and TRBJ2-5): GAGVSQSPSNKVTEKGKDVELRCDPISGHTALYWYRQSLGQGLEFLIYFQGNSAPDKSGLPSDRFSAERTGGSVSTLTIQRTQQEDSAVYLCASSLPLGGAETQYFGPGTRLLVL.

The chain recombines TRBV7-2 with TRBJ2-7; 10 nucleotides agree with TRBD1. This CDR3 is built from 14 residues. J gave up 6 bases and V 5 bases, and 7 bases lay outside the gene matches. Germline CDR1 reads SGHTA; CDR2 reads FQGNSA. The CDR3 DNA sequence: TGTGCCAGCAGCCCCGGGACAGGGGCCAGCGAGCAGTACTTC. It is translated as CASSPGTGASEQYF. Using reference TRBV7-2 and TRBJ2-7 for the parts outside the CDR3, the full variable domain is GAGVSQSPSNKVTEKGKDVELRCDPISGHTALYWYRQSLGQGLEFLIYFQGNSAPDKSGLPSDRFSAERTGGSVSTLTIQRTQQEDSAVYLCASSPGTGASEQYFGPGTRLTVT.

V is TRBV5-4 and J is TRBJ2-7; 11 nucleotides agree with TRBD2. Germline V CDR1 and CDR2: SGHNT, YYREEE (reference sequence). CDR3 length: 16 residues. The V and J ends lost 0 bases and 0 bases, in that order; junction bases with no gene match: 2. The CDR3 DNA reads as TGTGCCAGCAGCTTGGGGGGACTAGCGGCCTCCTACGAGCAGTACTTC. It yields the protein CASSLGGLAASYEQYF.

This clone has more than one count but fewer than ten. This chain connects TRBV27 to TRBJ2-7, with D tentatively TRBD2 (6 bases). Looked up from germline, CDR1 is MNHEY and CDR2 is SMNVEV (reference sequence). The CDR3 loop spans 16 amino acids. V was cut by 6 bases and J by 7 bases, with 25 bases left in between. The CDR3 here is CASRQSGSGGVREQYF. CDR3 DNA: TGTGCCAGCAGACAAAGCGGATCCGGAGGGGTGAGGGAGCAGTACTTC.

This clone was seen only a few times. The V and J genes are TRBV4-1 and TRBJ2-1, with 9 bases lining up with TRBD2. Trimming at V came to 0 bases and at J to 7 bases, leaving 7 bases not matched to a gene. Germline loops: CDR1 MGHRA, CDR2 YSYEKL. The CDR3 spans 16 residues. CDR3 DNA: TGCGCCAGCAGCCAAGATGTCGCTAGCGGGATGAATGAGCAGTTCTTC. As protein: CASSQDVASGMNEQFF.

The chain joins TRBV18 to TRBJ2-3; TRBD1 matches 12 bases. CDR3 length: 17 amino acids. Losses at the gene ends were 2 bases for V and 6 bases for J; bases not matched to a gene: 9. Germline V gene data show CDR1 as KGHSH and CDR2 as LQKENI. CDR3 in amino acids: CASSPGAGQGASDTQYF. CDR3 nucleotide sequence: TGTGCCAGCTCACCAGGGGCGGGACAGGGGGCATCCGATACGCAGTATTTT.

In nucleotides, the CDR3 is TGTGCCAGCAGTCGCCCCGGGAGCTACGAGCAGTACTTC. It translates to CASSRPGSYEQYF. The chain uses TRBV6-6 and TRBJ2-7, with a weak D call TRBD2 (6 bases). Trimming removed 5 bases from V and 3 bases from J, with 11 bases in between. CDR3 length equals 13 residues. The V gene's germline CDR1 is MNHNY and CDR2 SVGAGI (reference sequence).

This rearrangement joins TRBV19 to TRBJ2-2, with 7 positions matching TRBD1. After removal of 3 bases from V and 1 base from J, the junction contained 2 bases not matched to a gene. Germline V gene lookup returns CDR1 LNHDA and CDR2 SQIVND (reference sequence). The CDR3 contains 15 residues. CDR3 region: CASSIGDRNTGELFF. CDR3 nucleotides: TGTGCCAGTAGTATTGGGGACAGGAACACCGGGGAGCTGTTTTTT.

The V call is TRBV5-1, the J call TRBJ2-1; 9 positions match TRBD1. With V trimmed by 0 bases and J by 2 bases, 0 bases remained unmatched. The CDR3 is 15 amino acids. Germline V lookup: CDR1 SGHRS, CDR2 YFSETQ. CDR3 sequence reads: CASSLGQGAYNEQFF. CDR3 coding DNA: TGCGCCAGCAGCTTGGGACAGGGGGCCTACAATGAGCAGTTCTTC. The whole variable domain, remainder taken from reference TRBV5-1 and TRBJ2-1, is KAGVTQTPRYLIKTRGQQVTLSCSPISGHRSVSWYQQTPGQGLQFLFEYFSETQRNKGNFPGRFSGRQFSNSRSEMNVSTLELGDSALYLCASSLGQGAYNEQFFGPGTRLTVL.

This clone has more than one count but fewer than ten. The chain uses TRBV6-1 and TRBJ1-1, with a possible D match to TRBD1 (5 bases). The length of the CDR3 is 14 residues. The germline CDR1 and CDR2 sequences are MNHNS and SASEGT. Between the trimmed V and J ends, which lost 4 bases and 6 bases, there was a span of 15 bases. The CDR3 region has the DNA TGTGCCAGCAGTGCACCTGGACAAATCCCTGAAGCTTTCTTT. Its translation is CASSAPGQIPEAFF.

This clone was found a few times. J is TRBJ2-5 and V is TRBV29-1; 8 nucleotides match TRBD1. Germline CDR1 reads SQVTM; CDR2 reads ANQGSEA. The CDR3 extends over 16 amino acids. Trimming took 4 bases from V and 5 from J; bases not matched to a gene: 15. The CDR3 DNA reads TGCAGCGTTGCGCCCGCTGTCACAGGGGGACGTGAGACCCAGTACTTC. Its protein is CSVAPAVTGGRETQYF.

This clone has a handful of counts. The chain is built from TRBV9 and TRBJ2-3; 7 positions match TRBD2. This CDR3 contains 15 residues. From germline, CDR1 is SGDLS and CDR2 YYNGEE. V shed 4 bases, J shed 4 bases, and the junction held 9 bases outside the gene matches. This CDR3 reads CASSPRGDGADTQYF. The DNA for the CDR3 is TGTGCCAGCAGCCCCCGGGGGGACGGCGCAGATACGCAGTATTTT.

V is TRBV5-1 and J is TRBJ2-7, with D possibly matching TRBD1 (6 bases). The V end was cut by 1 base, the J end by 3 bases, with 14 bases between. The CDR3 has 15 residues. The germline gives CDR1 SGHRS, CDR2 YFSETQ. CDR3 in amino acids: CASSLQDSILYEQYF. The CDR3 DNA reads TGCGCCAGCAGCTTGCAGGACAGTATCCTCTACGAGCAGTACTTC.

The rearrangement links TRBV19 to TRBJ2-3, with D maybe TRBD2 (5 bases). The CDR3 is made up of 15 amino acids. V shed 7 bases and J shed 5 bases, with 19 bases lying between them. The germline V gene has CDR1 LNHDA and CDR2 SQIVND (reference sequence). CDR3: CASTTVTGSEDTQYF. CDR3 in DNA: TGTGCCAGTACTACAGTCACGGGGAGTGAAGATACGCAGTATTTT.

This chain links TRBV5-1 with TRBJ1-1; the D gene is possibly TRBD1 (5 bases). Trimming pared 3 bases from V and 1 base from J, leaving 7 bases between. The CDR3 is made up of 13 amino acids. Germline CDR1 reads SGHRS; CDR2 reads YFSETQ. DNA for the CDR3: TGCGCCAGCAGCTCAGGACAGAACACTGAAGCTTTCTTT. Translating gives CASSSGQNTEAFF.

The chain carries TRBV29-1 and TRBJ2-3; weak D call: TRBD1 (5 bases). CDR1 and CDR2 from the germline V gene are SQVTM and ANQGSEA. Trimming took 3 bases from V and 2 from J, leaving 12 bases between them. The CDR3 has 14 amino acids. Written as DNA, the CDR3 is TGCAGCGTTGAGGGCCGACAGCACACAGATACGCAGTATTTT. Protein product: CSVEGRQHTDTQYF.

This chain joins TRBV27 and TRBJ2-3, with 7 positions matching TRBD1. V dropped 2 bases and J dropped 0; count of bases not matched to a gene: 2. Germline CDR1 and CDR2: MNHEY and SMNVEV (reference sequence). This CDR3 has 15 residues. The CDR3 sequence is CASSLGQVSTDTQYF. CDR3 DNA: TGTGCCAGCAGTTTAGGACAGGTCAGCACAGATACGCAGTATTTT.

The genes are TRBV11-2 and TRBJ1-1, with 8 bases matching TRBD1. The CDR3 contains 16 residues. Germline CDR1 reads SGHAT; CDR2 reads FQNNGV. With 0 bases clipped from V and 0 bases from J, the junction kept 3 bases outside the gene matches. CDR3 amino acids: CASSLDTRGLNTEAFF. In nucleotides, the CDR3 is TGTGCCAGCAGCTTAGATACCAGGGGGCTGAACACTGAAGCTTTCTTT.

The chain links TRBV6-1 to TRBJ1-6; D gene ambiguous. V was trimmed by 0 bases and J by 7 bases, leaving 10 bases between them. Germline assignment: CDR1 MNHNS and CDR2 SASEGT. The CDR3 is made up of 15 amino acids. The DNA of the CDR3 is TGTGCCAGCAGTGAAGCGCAAGCCCCGAATTCACCCCTCCACTTT. The encoded protein is CASSEAQAPNSPLHF.

This clone occurred a few times. The V call is TRBV6-4, the J call TRBJ2-1, with 9 nucleotides matching TRBD2. V lost 2 bases, J lost 0 bases, and 5 bases stayed unmatched. Germline V gene data show CDR1 as MRHNA and CDR2 as SNTAGT. The CDR3 spans 17 residues. The DNA of the CDR3 is TGTGCCAGCAGTGACGGTAGCGGGGGCAGCTCCTACAATGAGCAGTTCTTC. Translating gives CASSDGSGGSSYNEQFF.

The chain employs TRBV5-6 and TRBJ1-1, with TRBD1 as a possible D gene (6 bases). CDR3 length: 16 amino acids. V was cut by 2 bases and J by 0 bases, with 14 bases left in between. The germline gives CDR1 SGHDT, CDR2 YYEEEE. The CDR3 sequence: CASSFGGGSLNTEAFF. In DNA form, the CDR3 reads TGTGCCAGCAGCTTCGGCGGGGGCTCTCTGAACACTGAAGCTTTCTTT.

This clone was detected once. This chain links TRBV18 with TRBJ2-7; unclear D gene. Germline CDR1 reads KGHSH; CDR2 reads LQKENI. This CDR3 is built from 15 residues. Deletions cut 0 bases from V and 3 bases from J, with 12 bases between. In DNA, the CDR3 is TGTGCCAGCTCACCACCCGACGGCAGGAACTACGAGCAGTACTTC. This sequence encodes CASSPPDGRNYEQYF.

The table lists this clone with a count of one. The chain employs TRBV6-5 and TRBJ1-4, with 9 bases lining up with TRBD1. Germline trimming cut 6 bases from V and 5 bases from J; bases unmatched to any gene: 4. The CDR3 totals 14 residues. Per germline, CDR1 MNHEY and CDR2 SVGAGI. DNA for the CDR3: TGTGCCAGCAGCGACAGGGGGGGGAATGAAAAACTGTTTTTT. Translated: CASSDRGGNEKLFF.

In this sample, this clone turned up a few times. The rearrangement links TRBV11-2 to TRBJ2-3, with TRBD1 as a possible D gene (5 bases). The CDR3 spans 14 residues. The V gene lost 5 bases and the J gene lost 0 bases, with 9 bases spanning the gap. Germline V gene lookup returns CDR1 SGHAT and CDR2 FQNNGV. DNA of the CDR3: TGTGCCAGCAGCCCGACAGCTAGCACAGATACGCAGTATTTT. Protein: CASSPTASTDTQYF. The full variable domain, in which reference TRBV11-2 and TRBJ2-3 provide the parts outside the CDR3, is EAGVAQSPRYKIIEKRQSVAFWCNPISGHATLYWYQQILGQGPKLLIQFQNNGVVDDSQLPKDRFSAERLKGVDSTLKIQPAKLEDSAVYLCASSPTASTDTQYFGPGTRLTVL.

This clone was seen only a few times. The chain is built from TRBV10-2 and TRBJ1-1; perhaps TRBD1 as D (5 bases). The CDR3 spans 15 residues. The germline CDR1 and CDR2 sequences are WSHSY and SAAADI. Trimming left V 3 bases short and J 5 bases short, with 16 bases between. CDR3 sequence (DNA): TGCGCCAGCAGTGATAGGGGCCAAGGGGTAACTGAAGCTTTCTTT. Residues: CASSDRGQGVTEAFF.

This chain connects TRBV30 to TRBJ1-3; TRBD1 matches at 7 bases. This CDR3 has 15 amino acids. V lost 0 bases and J lost 4; bases outside the gene matches: 6. Per the germline V gene, CDR1 is GTSNPN and CDR2 is SVGIG (reference sequence). The CDR3 DNA follows: TGTGCCTGGAGTGTTGGACAGGTACAAGGAAACACCATATATTTT. Amino acid sequence: CAWSVGQVQGNTIYF.

This chain joins TRBV5-1 and TRBJ2-7, with TRBD1 identical over 8 bases. Germline lookup yields CDR1 SGHRS and CDR2 YFSETQ. J lost 3 bases, V lost 3 bases, and 5 bases had no gene match. The CDR3 is made up of 14 amino acids. CDR3 sequence: CASSSGDRFYEQYF. CDR3 in DNA: TGCGCCAGCAGCTCGGGGGACAGGTTCTACGAGCAGTACTTC.

This clone occurred a few times. The CDR3 DNA reads as TGTGCCAGCAGTTTGCGCGGGACCCAAGAGACCCAGTACTTC. Protein sequence: CASSLRGTQETQYF. This chain uses TRBV27 with TRBJ2-5, with D perhaps matching TRBD2 (6 bases). The CDR3 spans 14 residues. The V and J ends lost 3 bases and 1 base respectively, with 9 bases between them. CDR1 and CDR2 from the germline V gene are MNHEY and SMNVEV (reference sequence).

V usage is TRBV16 and J usage is TRBJ2-1, with 8 bases lining up with TRBD1. This CDR3 spans 16 amino acids. Trimming cost V 1 base and J 6 bases; bases outside gene matches: 8. Germline CDR1 and CDR2: KGHSY and FQNENV. The CDR3 reads CASSQWGGQGINEQFF. The CDR3 DNA is TGTGCCAGCAGCCAATGGGGCGGACAGGGCATCAATGAGCAGTTCTTC.

The gene calls are TRBV10-2 and TRBJ1-1; a weak D match, TRBD1 (5 bases). CDR1 WSHSY and CDR2 SAAADI come from the germline V gene. The V and J ends lost 7 bases and 4 bases respectively, with 10 bases between them. The CDR3 totals 12 residues. The chain's CDR3 is CASTGGGTEAFF. CDR3 bases: TGCGCCAGCACGGGGGGGGGCACTGAAGCTTTCTTT.

This chain links TRBV5-1 with TRBJ1-2; TRBD1 matches at 7 bases. V lost 3 bases, J lost 7 bases, and 9 bases stayed unmatched. This CDR3 comprises 14 residues. Per germline, CDR1 SGHRS and CDR2 YFSETQ. The CDR3, as DNA: TGCGCCAGCAGCTCAGACAGGGCGTTTAGTGGCTACACCTTC. Residues: CASSSDRAFSGYTF.